This TCR beta chain was captured by sequencing in a study of T cell responses to AZD1222 COVID-19 vaccine (TCRdb year 2021). Looking at the study overall: A total of approximately 240 trial participants underwent TCR sequencing, of whom 200 to 220 had received two doses of AZD1222 and roughly 26 had received two doses of the MenACWY control vaccine. Trial participants were enrolled by age into 18-55, 56-69 and 70-plus year subgroups, with roughly 160, 29 and 62 TCR-sequenced participants respectively.

This clone was detected a few times. The antigen this receptor binds is unknown. Nothing much larger sits one base from this clone, and base qualities are not available. The CDR3 regions of human TCRbeta chains were analyzed by immunosequencing. For the original study's pipeline: Repertoire TCRs were matched against a reference library of SARS-CoV-2-specific TCRs generated with the MIRA antigen-specificity platform. Breadth meant the fraction of unique TCRs that were SARS-CoV-2-associated, whereas depth meant the fraction of total T cells that were SARS-CoV-2-associated. Each spike-specific TCR was assigned to its reactive spike region and to a CD4 or CD8 class using the MIRA data. Log10-transformed breadth and depth values were compared by one-way ANOVA with Sidak's multiple comparisons tests. TCRdb stores this immuneACCESS table with in-frame sequences only. Part of the clones is absent; in the studies checked, under half of the shortfall reflects unresolved V genes, and no reason is known for the rest. V and J calls and clone size are copied from that table; D and trimming were computed from the DNA. This sample holds nearly 110,000 clones; under 95% were observed only once. The top ten clones comprise 6.2% of the sample.

The research as a whole found: Conclusions about previously exposed vaccinees are limited because only five to seven AZD1222 recipients were SARS-CoV-2 seropositive at baseline. Participants were mostly white British, with more females than males. The authors suggested clonal diversity may have been underestimated. The 56-69-year group was small, and its depth increase did not reach significance, likely because of low power. Because no samples from the day 14 peak response were available, repertoires could be characterized only after the peak T cell response. A significant rise in spike-specific TCR breadth and depth was observed after two AZD1222 doses relative to day 0 and relative to MenACWY recipients. The vaccine-associated CD4 TCRs covered the entire spike protein, and the dominant responses fell in regions 160-218 and 743-854. Reportedly, almost half of the unique spike-specific TCRs recognized epitopes lying outside the regions that are mutated in the B.1.351 and B.1.1.7 variants.

What the time point label conveys for this sample: about 28 days (+/-7) after the second vaccine dose. AZD1222 recipients with second doses at about 4 weeks or about 12 weeks were pooled, because spike-specific TCR depth and breadth did not differ between schedules. Vaccinee samples came from UK trials COV001 and COV002, including a single-blind randomized controlled phase 2/3 trial of AZD1222 (ChAdOx1 nCoV-19) in healthy adults. For TCRbeta chain sequencing, PBMC samples were collected from trial participants at day 0 and at day 28 after the second dose. The sample consisted of peripheral blood, taken 28 days after the second AZD1222 dose. This TCR was sampled from an adult who received the AZD1222 COVID-19 vaccine.

The CDR3 is CASSLSGDGFLYGYTF. The DNA is TGTGCCAGCTCCCTTTCCGGGGACGGGTTCCTTTACGGCTACACCTTC. This sequence uses TRBV27 and TRBJ1-2, and possibly TRBD1, on 5 matching bases. There are 16 amino acids in the CDR3, from cysteine to phenylalanine inclusive. Of all the DNA, just the CDR3 is kept, 48 bases in frame from base 1. CDR1 and CDR2 were assigned from the germline V gene (reference sequence) as MNHEY and SMNVEV. A distance of 27 bases separates the germline ends of V and J, which lose 8 bases and 8 bases respectively.